Listed below are T cell receptor beta chains from one sample, sequenced in a study of PD-1 blockade in classical Hodgkin lymphoma. Clones were read by immunoSEQ multiplex PCR, and TCRdb kept only the in-frame ones, dropping some. The sample lists about 20,000 clones, roughly 76% seen once, with 20% to 25% in the top ten. This specimen consisted of peripheral blood mononuclear cells (PBMCs), obtained at baseline. The receptors originated from a human donor with classical Hodgkin lymphoma. CDR3s include the opening cysteine and the closing phenylalanine or tryptophan. Each record gives: CDR3 length, clone size, J gene, D gene, V gene, CDR3 protein, CDR3 DNA. D genes are given only for firm matches. A clone size is listed for some rows: how often the clone was seen (once, few, many), or a class if it is expanded.

>14|NA|TRBJ2-5|NA|TRBV9
CASSGGVSEETQYF
TGTGCCAGCAGCGGAGGGGTTTCGGAAGAGACCCAGTACTTC
>14|NA|TRBJ2-7|NA|TRBV9
CASSVEIGGSEQYF
TGTGCCAGCAGCGTAGAAATAGGGGGGAGCGAGCAGTACTTC
>11|NA|TRBJ2-1|NA|TRBV18
CASSPHWEQFF
TGTGCCAGCTCACCCCATTGGGAGCAGTTCTTC
>17|NA|TRBJ2-6|NA|TRBV9
CASSAGLSDSGANVLTF
TGTGCCAGCAGCGCCGGTCTTAGTGACTCTGGGGCCAACGTCCTGACTTTC
>15|NA|TRBJ2-3|TRBD2|TRBV27
CASRPPGLAGATQYF
TGTGCCAGCAGACCGCCGGGACTAGCGGGAGCTACGCAGTATTTT
>18|few|TRBJ1-5|TRBD1|TRBV7-9
CASSSGGRGQASDQPQHF
TGTGCCAGCAGCTCGGGAGGTAGGGGGCAGGCGAGCGATCAGCCCCAGCATTTT
>14|NA|TRBJ2-1|TRBD2|TRBV27
CASSMTSGSFEQFF
TGTGCCAGCAGTATGACTAGCGGGAGCTTTGAGCAGTTCTTC
>17|NA|TRBJ1-3|NA|TRBV7-9
CASSLVAGVHSGNTIYF
TGTGCCAGCAGCTTAGTGGCAGGGGTCCACTCTGGAAACACCATATATTTT
>13|NA|TRBJ1-4|NA|TRBV9
CASSSGTGEKLFF
TGTGCCAGCAGCTCGGGGACGGGGGAAAAACTGTTTTTT
>14|NA|TRBJ1-1|NA|TRBV11-2
CASSLGPSSGEAFF
TGTGCCAGCAGCTTAGGGCCTTCCAGCGGTGAAGCTTTCTTT
>15|NA|TRBJ2-7|TRBD2|TRBV2
CASSEIRSGGGEQYF
TGTGCCAGCAGTGAGATTCGTAGCGGGGGCGGAGAGCAGTACTTC
>16|NA|TRBJ2-5|TRBD1|TRBV28
CASSISGQGFQETQYF
TGTGCCAGCAGCATTTCGGGACAGGGTTTCCAAGAGACCCAGTACTTC
>16|NA|TRBJ2-1|TRBD2|TRBV27
CASRKGLAGKGNEQFF
TGTGCCAGCAGAAAAGGACTAGCGGGTAAAGGCAATGAGCAGTTCTTC
>15|NA|TRBJ1-4|NA|TRBV19
CASSISGTTNEKLFF
TGTGCCAGTAGTATAAGCGGGACAACTAATGAAAAACTGTTTTTT
>15|NA|TRBJ1-5|NA|TRBV6-1
CASSEAGRGNQPQHF
TGTGCCAGCAGTGAAGCGGGTAGGGGCAATCAGCCCCAGCATTTT
>15|NA|TRBJ1-3|TRBD1|TRBV6-1
CASTSGQLIGNTIYF
TGTGCCAGCACCTCGGGACAGCTAATTGGAAACACCATATATTTT
>11|NA|TRBJ2-5|NA|TRBV11-2
CASSSGETQYF
TGTGCCAGCAGCTCCGGAGAGACCCAGTACTTC
>15|few|TRBJ1-1|TRBD1|TRBV5-8
CASRIGQGRNTEAFF
TGTGCCAGCAGGATAGGACAGGGACGGAACACTGAAGCTTTCTTT
>10|NA|TRBJ2-3|NA|TRBV2
CASRVNLQYF
TGTGCCAGCAGGGTGAATCTGCAGTATTTT
>12|medium-sized|TRBJ1-2|NA|TRBV19
CASSISVYGYTF
TGTGCCAGTAGTATCTCCGTCTATGGCTACACCTTC
>13|NA|TRBJ2-5|TRBD2|TRBV18
CASSNQPGGQQYF
TGTGCCAGCTCAAACCAGCCGGGAGGGCAGCAGTACTTC
>14|NA|TRBJ2-5|NA|TRBV7-2
CASSPFGGHETQYF
TGTGCCAGCAGCCCCTTCGGTGGGCACGAGACCCAGTACTTC
>16|NA|TRBJ2-5|TRBD2|TRBV9
CASSASSGGKQETQYF
TGTGCCAGCAGCGCCTCTAGCGGGGGGAAACAAGAGACCCAGTACTTC
>12|NA|TRBJ1-1|NA|TRBV11-3
CASRMRRAEAFF
TGTGCCAGCAGAATGCGCCGAGCTGAAGCTTTCTTT
>20|NA|TRBJ2-1|TRBD2|TRBV30
CAWSRAPGLAGPAVEHEQFF
TGTGCCTGGAGTCGAGCGCCCGGACTAGCGGGACCCGCTGTTGAGCATGAGCAGTTCTTC
>13|NA|TRBJ2-4|NA|TRBV5-8
CASSRTGLNIQYF
TGTGCCAGCAGCCGGACGGGCTTAAACATTCAGTACTTC
>13|NA|TRBJ2-7|TRBD1|TRBV2
CAGWDRGRYEQYF
TGTGCCGGCTGGGACAGGGGGCGTTACGAGCAGTACTTC
>17|NA|TRBJ1-5|NA|TRBV21-1
CASSKGTGRASNQPQHF
TGTGCCAGCAGCAAAGGGACAGGCCGGGCGAGCAATCAGCCCCAGCATTTT
>15|once|TRBJ2-4|NA|TRBV14
CASSQPGLAKNIQYF
TGTGCCAGCAGCCAGCCAGGCCTAGCCAAAAACATTCAGTACTTC
>15|once|TRBJ1-2|NA|TRBV2
CASSVRTVRVKGYTF
TGTGCCAGCAGTGTGCGGACCGTTCGTGTGAAAGGCTACACCTTC
>14|NA|TRBJ1-5|NA|TRBV7-6
CASSFGGRNQPQHF
TGTGCCAGCAGCTTCGGCGGGCGGAATCAGCCCCAGCATTTT
>18|few|TRBJ1-6|NA|TRBV2
CASSEAQAQGVGNSPLHF
TGTGCCAGCAGTGAAGCGCAGGCCCAAGGGGTTGGGAATTCACCCCTCCACTTT
>14|NA|TRBJ2-1|NA|TRBV6-6
CASSRALGYNEQFF
TGTGCCAGCAGTCGGGCCCTGGGCTACAATGAGCAGTTCTTC
>14|NA|TRBJ1-1|TRBD1|TRBV28
CASSRNRGRTEAFF
TGTGCCAGCAGTCGTAACAGGGGCCGCACTGAAGCTTTCTTT
>14|NA|TRBJ2-7|NA|TRBV27
CASSLSAQAYEQYF
TGTGCCAGCAGTTTATCCGCGCAGGCCTACGAGCAGTACTTC
>15|NA|TRBJ1-6|NA|TRBV6-6
CASSNVGGINSPLHF
TGTGCCAGCAGTAATGTGGGGGGAATTAATTCACCCCTCCACTTT
>14|NA|TRBJ1-5|NA|TRBV21-1
CASSWKQGNQPQHF
TGTGCCAGCAGCTGGAAACAGGGAAATCAGCCCCAGCATTTT
>18|NA|TRBJ2-1|TRBD2|TRBV19
CASSTPSSVAGVRNEQFF
TGTGCCAGTAGTACGCCCTCTTCGGTAGCGGGGGTAAGGAATGAGCAGTTCTTC
>14|NA|TRBJ1-3|NA|TRBV9
CASTGGLSGNTIYF
TGTGCCAGTACCGGGGGCCTCTCTGGAAACACCATATATTTT
>15|NA|TRBJ2-7|TRBD2|TRBV28
CASNLGTSGRKEQYF
TGTGCCAGCAACCTGGGGACTAGCGGGAGAAAGGAGCAGTACTTC
>18|NA|TRBJ2-3|NA|TRBV5-1
CASSLASLGVRSPDTQYF
TGCGCCAGCAGCTTGGCTTCGCTGGGGGTCAGGTCTCCAGATACGCAGTATTTT
>17|NA|TRBJ2-7|NA|TRBV11-3
CASSSSLAGYLSYEQYF
TGTGCCAGCAGCTCCTCACTGGCGGGATACCTCTCCTACGAGCAGTACTTC
>11|few|TRBJ2-5|NA|TRBV4-1
CASSRGETQYF
TGCGCCAGCAGCCGTGGAGAGACCCAGTACTTC
>15|NA|TRBJ1-5|TRBD1|TRBV13
CASSNTGDAGQPQHF
TGTGCCAGCAGCAACACAGGGGACGCTGGACAGCCCCAGCATTTT
>14|once|TRBJ2-3|NA|TRBV30
CAWSVAARTDTQYF
TGTGCCTGGAGTGTTGCAGCCCGCACAGATACGCAGTATTTT
>15|NA|TRBJ1-1|TRBD1|TRBV9
CASSPQTGPYAEAFF
TGTGCCAGCAGCCCCCAGACAGGGCCCTACGCTGAAGCTTTCTTT
>14|NA|TRBJ2-5|NA|TRBV9
CASSVVSSSGTQYF
TGTGCCAGCAGCGTAGTCTCTTCGTCGGGGACCCAGTACTTC
>14|NA|TRBJ2-7|NA|TRBV28
CASSPRGYVYEQYF
TGTGCCAGCAGCCCTAGAGGGTACGTATACGAGCAGTACTTC
>16|NA|TRBJ2-7|TRBD2|TRBV15
CATSTRGGPSSYEQYF
TGTGCCACCAGCACCCGGGGGGGTCCTAGCTCCTACGAGCAGTACTTC
>17|NA|TRBJ2-7|TRBD2|TRBV10-3
CAISPGLAGGIAYEQYF
TGTGCCATCAGCCCCGGACTAGCGGGAGGGATCGCCTACGAGCAGTACTTC
>16|NA|TRBJ2-1|TRBD2|TRBV29-1
CSVEDLASGNLNEQFF
TGCAGCGTTGAAGATCTCGCTAGCGGGAACTTGAATGAGCAGTTCTTC
>17|NA|TRBJ2-7|NA|TRBV7-8
CASSLGLGAISSYEQYF
TGTGCCAGCAGCTTAGGGCTCGGGGCTATTAGCTCCTACGAGCAGTACTTC
>15|NA|TRBJ2-1|TRBD2|TRBV5-4
CASSFPARGENEQFF
TGTGCCAGCAGCTTCCCCGCGCGGGGGGAGAATGAGCAGTTCTTC
>14|NA|TRBJ1-3|TRBD1|TRBV28
CATQGGGQGNTIYF
TGTGCCACCCAGGGAGGGGGACAGGGAAACACCATATATTTT